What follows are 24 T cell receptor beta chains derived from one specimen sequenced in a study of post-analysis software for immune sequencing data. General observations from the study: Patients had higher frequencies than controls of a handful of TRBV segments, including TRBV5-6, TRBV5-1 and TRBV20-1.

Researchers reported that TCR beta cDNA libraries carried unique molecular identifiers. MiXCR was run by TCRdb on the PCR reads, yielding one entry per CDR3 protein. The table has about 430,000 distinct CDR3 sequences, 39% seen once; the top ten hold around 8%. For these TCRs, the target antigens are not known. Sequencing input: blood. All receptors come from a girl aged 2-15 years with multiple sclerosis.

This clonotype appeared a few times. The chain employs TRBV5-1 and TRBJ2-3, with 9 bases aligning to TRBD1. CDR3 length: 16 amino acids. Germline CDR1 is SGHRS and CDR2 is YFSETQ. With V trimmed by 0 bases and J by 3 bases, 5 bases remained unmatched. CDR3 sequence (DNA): TGCGCCAGCAGCTTGGCAAGGGACAGGGTGACAGATACGCAGTATTTT. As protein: CASSLARDRVTDTQYF.

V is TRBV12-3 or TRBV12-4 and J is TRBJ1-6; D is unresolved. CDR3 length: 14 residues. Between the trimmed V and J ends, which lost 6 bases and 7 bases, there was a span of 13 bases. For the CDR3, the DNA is TGTGCCAGCAGGAGTGGACGGAGCAATTCACCCCTCCACTTT. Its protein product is CASRSGRSNSPLHF.

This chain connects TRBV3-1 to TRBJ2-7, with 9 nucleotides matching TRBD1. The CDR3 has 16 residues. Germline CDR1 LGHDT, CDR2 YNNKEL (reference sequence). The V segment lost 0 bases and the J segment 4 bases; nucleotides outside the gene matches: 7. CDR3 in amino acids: CASSQELGQGPYEQYF. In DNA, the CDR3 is TGTGCCAGCAGCCAAGAATTGGGACAGGGCCCTTACGAGCAGTACTTC.

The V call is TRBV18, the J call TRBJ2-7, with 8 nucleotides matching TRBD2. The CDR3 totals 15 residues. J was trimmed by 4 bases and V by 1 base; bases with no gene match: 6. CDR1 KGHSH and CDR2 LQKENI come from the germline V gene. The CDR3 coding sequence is TGTGCCAGCTCACCACGGGCTAGCGGGCAGTACGAGCAGTACTTC. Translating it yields CASSPRASGQYEQYF.

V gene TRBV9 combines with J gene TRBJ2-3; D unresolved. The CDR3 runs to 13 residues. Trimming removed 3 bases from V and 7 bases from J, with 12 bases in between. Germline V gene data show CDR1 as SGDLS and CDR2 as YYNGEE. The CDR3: CASSADRANTQYF. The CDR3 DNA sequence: TGTGCCAGCAGCGCGGACCGAGCGAATACGCAGTATTTT.

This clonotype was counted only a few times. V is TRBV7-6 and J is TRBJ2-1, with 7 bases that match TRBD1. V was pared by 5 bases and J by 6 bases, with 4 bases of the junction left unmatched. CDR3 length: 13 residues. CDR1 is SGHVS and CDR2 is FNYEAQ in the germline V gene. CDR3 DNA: TGTGCCAGCAGCAAAAGACAGGGCAATGAGCAGTTCTTC. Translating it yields CASSKRQGNEQFF.

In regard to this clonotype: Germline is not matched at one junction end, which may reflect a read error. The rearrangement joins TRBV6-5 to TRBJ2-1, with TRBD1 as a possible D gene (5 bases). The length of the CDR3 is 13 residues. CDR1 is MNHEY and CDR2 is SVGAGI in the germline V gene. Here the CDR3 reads CASTGILDKEQFF. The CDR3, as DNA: TGTGCCAGCACAGGGATTCTTGACAAGGAGCAGTTCTTC.

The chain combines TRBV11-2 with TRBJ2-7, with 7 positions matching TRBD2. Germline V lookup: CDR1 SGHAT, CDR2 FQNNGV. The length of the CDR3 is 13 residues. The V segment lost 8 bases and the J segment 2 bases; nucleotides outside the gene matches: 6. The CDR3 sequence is CASDRGRAYEQYF. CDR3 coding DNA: TGTGCCAGCGACCGAGGGAGGGCCTACGAGCAGTACTTC.

For the CDR3, the DNA is TGCGCCAGCAGCTTTCAGCGTCCCGCAGATACGCAGTATTTT. Protein product: CASSFQRPADTQYF. V and J are TRBV5-1 and TRBJ2-3; no definite D call. Germline CDR1 reads SGHRS; CDR2 reads YFSETQ. V lost 2 bases to trimming and J lost 4 bases, with 11 bases between them. The CDR3 consists of 14 residues.

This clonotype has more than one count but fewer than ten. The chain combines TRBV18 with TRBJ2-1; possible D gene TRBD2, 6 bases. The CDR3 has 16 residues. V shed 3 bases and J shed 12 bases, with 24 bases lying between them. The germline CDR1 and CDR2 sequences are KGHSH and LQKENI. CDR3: CASSPRRDPESLSQFF. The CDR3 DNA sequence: TGTGCCAGCTCACCCAGGAGGGACCCCGAATCTTTGTCGCAGTTCTTC. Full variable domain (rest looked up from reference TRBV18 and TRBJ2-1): NAGVMQNPRHLVRRRGQEARLRCSPMKGHSHVYWYRQLPEEGLKFMVYLQKENIIDESGMPKERFSAEFPKEGPSILRIQQVVRGDSAAYFCASSPRRDPESLSQFFGPGTRLTVL.

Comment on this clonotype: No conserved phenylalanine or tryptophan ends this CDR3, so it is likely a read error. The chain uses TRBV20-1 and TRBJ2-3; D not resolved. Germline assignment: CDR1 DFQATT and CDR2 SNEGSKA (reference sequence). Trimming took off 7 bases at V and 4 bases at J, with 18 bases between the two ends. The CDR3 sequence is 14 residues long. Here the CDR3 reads CSVFSPVGADTQYY. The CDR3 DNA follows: TGCAGTGTCTTTTCACCGGTTGGGGCAGATACGCAGTATTAT.

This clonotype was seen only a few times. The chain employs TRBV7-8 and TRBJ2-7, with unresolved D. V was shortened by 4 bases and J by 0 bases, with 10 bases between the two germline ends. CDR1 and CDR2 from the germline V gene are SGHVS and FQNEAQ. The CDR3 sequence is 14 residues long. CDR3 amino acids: CASSYRLSSYEQYF. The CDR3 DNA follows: TGTGCCAGCAGCTACAGATTGAGCTCCTACGAGCAGTACTTC.

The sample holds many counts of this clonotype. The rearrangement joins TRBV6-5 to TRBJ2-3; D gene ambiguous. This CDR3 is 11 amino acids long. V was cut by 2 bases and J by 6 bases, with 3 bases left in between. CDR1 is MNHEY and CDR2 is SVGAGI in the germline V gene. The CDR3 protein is CASSYRDTQYF. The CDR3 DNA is TGTGCCAGCAGTTACCGTGATACGCAGTATTTT.

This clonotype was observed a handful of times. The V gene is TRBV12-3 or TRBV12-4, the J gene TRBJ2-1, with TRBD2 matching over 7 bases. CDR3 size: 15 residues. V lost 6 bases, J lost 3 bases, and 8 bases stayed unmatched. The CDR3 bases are TGTGCCAGCAGGGGAGGGACTGGGAGCTACAATGAGCAGTTCTTC. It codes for CASRGGTGSYNEQFF.

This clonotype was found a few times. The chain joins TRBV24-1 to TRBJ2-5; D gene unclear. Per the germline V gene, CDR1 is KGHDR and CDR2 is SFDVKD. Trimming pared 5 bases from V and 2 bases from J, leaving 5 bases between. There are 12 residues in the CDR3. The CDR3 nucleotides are TGTGCCACCAGTGGAAGACAAGAGACCCAGTACTTC. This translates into CATSGRQETQYF.

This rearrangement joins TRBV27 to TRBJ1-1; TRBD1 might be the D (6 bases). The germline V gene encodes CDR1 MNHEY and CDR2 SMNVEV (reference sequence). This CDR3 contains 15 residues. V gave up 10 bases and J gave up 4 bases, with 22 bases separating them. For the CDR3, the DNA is TGTGCCACTGCCCCCTTTGACAGGTTTGTCACTGAAGCTTTCTTT. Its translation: CATAPFDRFVTEAFF.

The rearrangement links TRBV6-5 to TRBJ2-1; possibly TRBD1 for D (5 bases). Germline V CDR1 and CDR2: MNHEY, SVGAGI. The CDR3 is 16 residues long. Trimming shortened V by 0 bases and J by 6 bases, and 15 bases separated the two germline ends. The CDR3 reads CASSYSLTGKSNEQFF. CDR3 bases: TGTGCCAGCAGTTACTCTTTAACAGGAAAGAGCAATGAGCAGTTCTTC.

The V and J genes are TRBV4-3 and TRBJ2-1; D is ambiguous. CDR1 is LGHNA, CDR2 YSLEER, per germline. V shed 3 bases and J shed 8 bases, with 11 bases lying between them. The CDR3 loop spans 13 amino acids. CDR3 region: CASSHHPWHEQFF. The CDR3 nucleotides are TGCGCCAGCAGCCACCACCCTTGGCATGAGCAGTTCTTC.

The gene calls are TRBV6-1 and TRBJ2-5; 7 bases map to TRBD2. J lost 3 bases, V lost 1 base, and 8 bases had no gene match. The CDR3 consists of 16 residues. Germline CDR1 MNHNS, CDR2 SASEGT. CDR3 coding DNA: TGTGCCAGCAGTGAAGGTCTCGGGGGGTTGGAAGAGACCCAGTACTTC. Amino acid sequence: CASSEGLGGLEETQYF.

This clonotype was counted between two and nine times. The CDR3 loop reads CASSLNRVYGYTF. As DNA, the CDR3 is TGTGCCAGCAGCCTGAATCGGGTCTATGGCTACACCTTC. The chain is built from TRBV13 and TRBJ1-2; D uncertain. The V end was cut by 5 bases, the J end by 4 bases, with 11 bases between. This CDR3 is 13 amino acids long. Germline V gene sequence: CDR1 PRHDT, CDR2 FYEKMQ (reference sequence).

The CDR3 region has the DNA TGTGCCAGCAGTTCCCCGACAGTCTCTGGAAACACCATATATTTT. It yields the protein CASSSPTVSGNTIYF. The V call is TRBV12-3 or TRBV12-4, the J call TRBJ1-3; D perhaps matches TRBD1 (5 bases). The CDR3 runs 15 residues. V lost 4 bases and J 0 bases, leaving 10 bases between the germline ends.

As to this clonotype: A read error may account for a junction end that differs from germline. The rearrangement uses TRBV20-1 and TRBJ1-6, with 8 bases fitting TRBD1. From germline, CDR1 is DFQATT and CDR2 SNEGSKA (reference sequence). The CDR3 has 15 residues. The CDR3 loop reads CSAREGGQVASPPHF. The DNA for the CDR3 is TGCAGTGCTAGAGAGGGGGGACAGGTGGCCTCACCCCCCCACTTT.

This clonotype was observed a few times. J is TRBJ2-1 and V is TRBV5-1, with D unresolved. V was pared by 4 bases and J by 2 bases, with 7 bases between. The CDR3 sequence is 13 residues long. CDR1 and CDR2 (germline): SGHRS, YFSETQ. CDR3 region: CASSPSTYNEQFF. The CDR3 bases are TGCGCCAGCAGCCCATCTACCTACAATGAGCAGTTCTTC.

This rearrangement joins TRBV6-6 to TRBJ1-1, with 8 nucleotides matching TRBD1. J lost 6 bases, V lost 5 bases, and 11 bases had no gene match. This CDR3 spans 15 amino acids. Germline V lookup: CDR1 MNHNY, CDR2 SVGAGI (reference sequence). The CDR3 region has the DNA TGTGCCAGCAGTAAAGGACAGGGTACGTGGCCTGAAGCTTTCTTT. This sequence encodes CASSKGQGTWPEAFF.